This TCR beta chain derives from a study of beta chain features in type 1 diabetes. Points from the study as a whole: Amplification by PCR could prefer shorter templates, with the same effect in patients and controls. When VDJ junctions were examined, type 1 diabetes patients showed fewer insertions and more deletions.

TCRB transcripts that were expressed got sequenced, as all of the isolated RNA had been reverse transcribed. Assay used: immunoSEQ multiplex PCR; TCRdb lists only in-frame clones, some missing. The table includes approximately 400,000 clones, roughly 16% detected once. Looked up from germline, CDR1 is MGHRA and CDR2 is YSYEKL. With 3 bases removed from V and 3 bases from J, the gap between germline ends came to 17 bases. The CDR3 extends over 16 amino acids. Comments on this clone: Its antigen is still unknown.

The sequence was collected from a woman younger than 30 in good health. The chain joins TRBV4-1 to TRBJ1-2; possible D gene TRBD1, 6 bases. Sequencing was performed on naive CD4+ T cells from blood. CDR3 residues: CASSQIQGRNDYGYTF. DNA of the CDR3: TGCGCCAGCAGCCAGATACAGGGTAGGAACGACTATGGCTACACCTTC.